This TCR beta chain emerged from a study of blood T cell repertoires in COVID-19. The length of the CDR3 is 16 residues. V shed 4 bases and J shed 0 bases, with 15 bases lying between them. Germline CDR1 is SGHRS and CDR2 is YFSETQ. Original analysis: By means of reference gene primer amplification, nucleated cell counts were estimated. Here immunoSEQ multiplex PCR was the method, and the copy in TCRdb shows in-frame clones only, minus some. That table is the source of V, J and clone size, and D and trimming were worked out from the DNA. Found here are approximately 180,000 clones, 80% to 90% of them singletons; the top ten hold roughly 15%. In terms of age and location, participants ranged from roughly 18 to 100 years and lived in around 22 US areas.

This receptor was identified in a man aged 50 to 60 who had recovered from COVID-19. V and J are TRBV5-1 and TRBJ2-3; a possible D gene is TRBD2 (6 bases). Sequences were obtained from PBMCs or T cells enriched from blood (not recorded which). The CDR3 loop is CASSPKTRTSTDTQYF. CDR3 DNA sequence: TGCGCCAGCAGCCCGAAGACTAGAACTAGCACAGATACGCAGTATTTT.